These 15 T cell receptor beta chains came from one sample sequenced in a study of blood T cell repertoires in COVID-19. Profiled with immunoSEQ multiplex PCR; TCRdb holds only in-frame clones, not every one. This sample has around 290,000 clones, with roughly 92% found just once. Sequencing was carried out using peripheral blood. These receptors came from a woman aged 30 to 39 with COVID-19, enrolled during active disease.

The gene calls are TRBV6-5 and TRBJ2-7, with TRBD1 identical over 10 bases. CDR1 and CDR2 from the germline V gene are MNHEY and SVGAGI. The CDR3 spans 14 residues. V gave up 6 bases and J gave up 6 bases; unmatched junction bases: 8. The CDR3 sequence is CASSLDRGLGEQYF. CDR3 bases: TGTGCCAGCAGCCTAGACAGGGGGCTCGGCGAGCAGTACTTC.

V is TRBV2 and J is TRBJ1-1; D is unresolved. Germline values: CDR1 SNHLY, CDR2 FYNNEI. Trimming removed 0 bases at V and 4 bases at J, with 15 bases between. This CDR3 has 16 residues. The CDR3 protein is CASSEALVSGITEAFF. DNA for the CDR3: TGTGCCAGCAGTGAAGCTTTAGTGTCGGGAATCACTGAAGCTTTCTTT.

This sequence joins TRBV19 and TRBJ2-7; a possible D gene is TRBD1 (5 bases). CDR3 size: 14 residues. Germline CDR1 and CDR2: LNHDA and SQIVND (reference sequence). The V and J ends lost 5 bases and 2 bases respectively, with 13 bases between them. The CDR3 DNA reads TGTGCCAGTAGTTCCCAGGGTGGGACCTACGAGCAGTACTTC. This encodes CASSSQGGTYEQYF.

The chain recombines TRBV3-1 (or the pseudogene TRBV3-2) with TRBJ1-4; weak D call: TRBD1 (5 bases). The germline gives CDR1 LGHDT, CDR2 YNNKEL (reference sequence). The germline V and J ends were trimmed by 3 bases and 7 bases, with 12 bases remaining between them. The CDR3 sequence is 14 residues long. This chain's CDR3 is CASSQGGTSEKLFF. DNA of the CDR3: TGTGCCAGCAGCCAGGGGGGAACGAGTGAAAAACTGTTTTTT.

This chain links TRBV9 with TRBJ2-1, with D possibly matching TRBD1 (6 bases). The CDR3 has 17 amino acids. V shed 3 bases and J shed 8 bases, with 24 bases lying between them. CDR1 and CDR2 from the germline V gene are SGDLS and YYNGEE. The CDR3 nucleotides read TGTGCCAGCAGCGACCACCTAAAAAGGACAGAGAGGGATGAGCAGTTCTTC. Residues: CASSDHLKRTERDEQFF.

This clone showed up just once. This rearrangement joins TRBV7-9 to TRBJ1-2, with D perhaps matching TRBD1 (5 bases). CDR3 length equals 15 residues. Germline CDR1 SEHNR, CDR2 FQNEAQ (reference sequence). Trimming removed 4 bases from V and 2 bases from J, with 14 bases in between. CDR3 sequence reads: CASSSVGGSNYGYTF. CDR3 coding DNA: TGTGCCAGCAGCTCAGTCGGGGGGTCGAACTATGGCTACACCTTC.

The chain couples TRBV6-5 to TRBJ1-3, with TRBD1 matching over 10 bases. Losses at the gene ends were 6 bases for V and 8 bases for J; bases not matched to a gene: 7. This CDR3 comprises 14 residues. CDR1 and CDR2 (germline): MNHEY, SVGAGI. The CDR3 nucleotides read TGTGCCAGCAGCCTAGACAGGGGGCATGACACCATATATTTT. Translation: CASSLDRGHDTIYF.

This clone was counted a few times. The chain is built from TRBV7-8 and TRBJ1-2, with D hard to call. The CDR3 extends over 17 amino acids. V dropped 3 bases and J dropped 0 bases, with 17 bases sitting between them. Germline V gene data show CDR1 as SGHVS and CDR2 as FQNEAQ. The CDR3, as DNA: TGTGCCAGCAGCTTTGTGGTCAGGCAGTCCTCTAACTATGGCTACACCTTC. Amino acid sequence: CASSFVVRQSSNYGYTF.

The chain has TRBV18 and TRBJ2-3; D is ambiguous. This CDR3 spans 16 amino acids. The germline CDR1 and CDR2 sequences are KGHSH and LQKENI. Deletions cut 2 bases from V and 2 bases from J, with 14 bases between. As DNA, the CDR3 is TGTGCCAGCTCACCATTGGGCCAGTCAAACACAGATACGCAGTATTTT. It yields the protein CASSPLGQSNTDTQYF.

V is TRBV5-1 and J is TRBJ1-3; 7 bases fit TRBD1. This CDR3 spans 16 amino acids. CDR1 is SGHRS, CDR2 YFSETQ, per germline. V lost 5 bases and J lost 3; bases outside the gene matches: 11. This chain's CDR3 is CASSFETGPSGNTIYF. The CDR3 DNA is TGCGCCAGCAGTTTTGAGACAGGGCCTAGTGGAAACACCATATATTTT.

The CDR3 loop is CASSLTQGGNIQYF. The DNA for the CDR3 is TGTGCCAGCAGCTTAACACAGGGGGGGAACATTCAGTACTTC. The genes are TRBV7-8 and TRBJ2-4; D is perhaps TRBD1 (8 bases). Germline assignment: CDR1 SGHVS and CDR2 FQNEAQ. V dropped 2 bases and J dropped 7 bases, with 12 bases sitting between them. The CDR3 is 14 residues long.

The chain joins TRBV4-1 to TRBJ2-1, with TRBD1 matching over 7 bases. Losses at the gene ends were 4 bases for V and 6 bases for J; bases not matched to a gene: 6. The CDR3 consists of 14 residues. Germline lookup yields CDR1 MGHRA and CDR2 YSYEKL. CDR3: CASSPRRGFNEQFF. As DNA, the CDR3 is TGCGCCAGCAGCCCACGCAGGGGGTTCAATGAGCAGTTCTTC.

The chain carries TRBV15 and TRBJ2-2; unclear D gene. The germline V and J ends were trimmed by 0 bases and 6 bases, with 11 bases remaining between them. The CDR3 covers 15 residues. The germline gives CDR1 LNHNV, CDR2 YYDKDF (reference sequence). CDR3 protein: CATSRDPSGSGELFF. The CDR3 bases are TGTGCCACCAGCAGAGATCCATCAGGTTCCGGGGAGCTGTTTTTT. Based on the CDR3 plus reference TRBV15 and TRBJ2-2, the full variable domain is DAMVIQNPRYQVTQFGKPVTLSCSQTLNHNVMYWYQQKSSQAPKLLFHYYDKDFNNEADTPDNFQSRRPNTSFCFLDIRSPGLGDTAMYLCATSRDPSGSGELFFGEGSRLTVL.

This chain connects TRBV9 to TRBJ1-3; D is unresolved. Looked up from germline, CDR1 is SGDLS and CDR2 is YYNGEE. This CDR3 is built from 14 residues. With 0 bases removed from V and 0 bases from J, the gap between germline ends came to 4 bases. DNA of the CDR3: TGTGCCAGCAGCGTAGCCAACTCTGGAAACACCATATATTTT. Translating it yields CASSVANSGNTIYF.

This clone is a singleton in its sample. The CDR3 nucleotides are TGCGCCAGCAGCCCCTACGGACAAGCCACAGATACGCAGTATTTT. It is translated as CASSPYGQATDTQYF. This chain links TRBV5-1 with TRBJ2-3; D possibly corresponds to TRBD1 (5 bases). CDR3 length equals 15 residues. The V gene's germline CDR1 is SGHRS and CDR2 YFSETQ. V was clipped by 4 bases and J by 2 bases, with 14 bases between them.